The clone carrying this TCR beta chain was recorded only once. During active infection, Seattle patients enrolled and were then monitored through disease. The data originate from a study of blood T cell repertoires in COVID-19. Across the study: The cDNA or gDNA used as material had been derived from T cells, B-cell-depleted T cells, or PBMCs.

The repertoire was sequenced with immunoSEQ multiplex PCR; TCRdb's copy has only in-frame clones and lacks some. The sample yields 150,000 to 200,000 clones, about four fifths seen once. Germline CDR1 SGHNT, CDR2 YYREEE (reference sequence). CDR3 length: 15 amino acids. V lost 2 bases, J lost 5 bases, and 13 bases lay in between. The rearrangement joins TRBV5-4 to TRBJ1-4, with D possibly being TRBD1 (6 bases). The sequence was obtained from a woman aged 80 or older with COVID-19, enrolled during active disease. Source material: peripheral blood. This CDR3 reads CASSFKDRPNEKLFF. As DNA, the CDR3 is TGTGCCAGCAGCTTTAAGGACAGACCCAATGAAAAACTGTTTTTT.